These 8 T cell receptor beta chains were all obtained from the same sample, sequenced in a study of blood T cell repertoires in COVID-19. Using immunoSEQ multiplex PCR, the repertoire was profiled, and TCRdb retains in-frame clones only, with some absent. The repertoire holds 300,000 to 500,000 clones, with roughly 88% as singletons. The specimen was PBMCs or T cells enriched from blood (not recorded which). All receptors come from a woman aged 25 to 45 with acute COVID-19.

The rearrangement uses TRBV5-1 and TRBJ1-1; D is unresolved. V dropped 4 bases and J dropped 4 bases, with 11 bases sitting between them. The CDR3 is made up of 13 amino acids. Germline-derived CDR1 and CDR2 are SGHRS and YFSETQ. The CDR3 sequence is CASSGGKGTEAFF. The DNA of the CDR3 is TGCGCCAGCAGCGGAGGGAAGGGCACTGAAGCTTTCTTT.

The rearrangement joins TRBV9 to TRBJ1-1; D is uncertain. Germline CDR1 SGDLS, CDR2 YYNGEE. The V and J ends lost 5 bases and 8 bases respectively, with 13 bases between them. The CDR3 has 12 amino acids. In DNA, the CDR3 is TGTGCCAGCAGTGATGGAGGTCGGGAAGCTTTCTTT. Its protein is CASSDGGREAFF.

The rearrangement uses TRBV7-2 and TRBJ1-2; TRBD1 agrees at 7 bases. After removal of 5 bases from V and 5 bases from J, the junction contained 5 bases not matched to a gene. Germline V CDR1 and CDR2: SGHTA, FQGNSA. This CDR3 contains 13 residues. The CDR3 nucleotides are TGTGCCAGCAGCCCCTTGACAGGGTATGGCTACACCTTC. Protein sequence: CASSPLTGYGYTF.

The chain joins TRBV3-1 (or the pseudogene TRBV3-2) to TRBJ1-6; the D gene is possibly TRBD1 (5 bases). CDR1 LGHDT and CDR2 YNNKEL come from the germline V gene (reference sequence). Trimming cost V 1 base and J 3 bases, with 10 bases left between them. CDR3 size: 16 residues. CDR3 bases: TGTGCCAGCAGCCAAGGGGAAAGGGGCTATAATTCACCCCTCCACTTT. This encodes CASSQGERGYNSPLHF.

The V and J genes are TRBV19 and TRBJ2-2; 10 bases align to TRBD1. Germline CDR1 and CDR2: LNHDA and SQIVND (reference sequence). The CDR3 is 19 amino acids. V shed 10 bases, J shed 6 bases, and the junction held 23 bases outside the gene matches. The CDR3 sequence is CATYSRLGQGVPRSGELFF. In DNA, the CDR3 is TGTGCCACTTATTCCCGTTTAGGACAGGGGGTTCCCCGGTCCGGGGAGCTGTTTTTT.

V and J are TRBV2 and TRBJ2-1; 7 bases are a match to TRBD2. This CDR3 is built from 12 residues. Germline trimming cut 7 bases from V and 8 bases from J; bases unmatched to any gene: 5. The V gene's germline CDR1 is SNHLY and CDR2 FYNNEI. CDR3 coding DNA: TGTGCCAGCAATGGGGGGGAGGATGAGCAGTTCTTC. Translating it yields CASNGGEDEQFF.

The genes are TRBV14 and TRBJ2-3; 7 nucleotides match TRBD2. The CDR3 is 16 residues long. V was pared by 0 bases and J by 5 bases, with 8 bases of the junction left unmatched. Germline V gene sequence: CDR1 SGHDN, CDR2 FVKESK. The CDR3 loop reads CASSQDVGTNLDTQYF. CDR3 bases: TGTGCCAGCAGCCAAGATGTGGGGACTAACTTAGATACGCAGTATTTT.

V is TRBV14 and J is TRBJ1-2; D gene ambiguous. This CDR3 has 12 residues. V was cut by 2 bases and J by 5 bases, with 6 bases left in between. Germline CDR1 is SGHDN and CDR2 is FVKESK. The CDR3 region is CASSQSVYGYTF. In DNA, the CDR3 is TGTGCCAGCAGCCAAAGCGTATATGGCTACACCTTC.